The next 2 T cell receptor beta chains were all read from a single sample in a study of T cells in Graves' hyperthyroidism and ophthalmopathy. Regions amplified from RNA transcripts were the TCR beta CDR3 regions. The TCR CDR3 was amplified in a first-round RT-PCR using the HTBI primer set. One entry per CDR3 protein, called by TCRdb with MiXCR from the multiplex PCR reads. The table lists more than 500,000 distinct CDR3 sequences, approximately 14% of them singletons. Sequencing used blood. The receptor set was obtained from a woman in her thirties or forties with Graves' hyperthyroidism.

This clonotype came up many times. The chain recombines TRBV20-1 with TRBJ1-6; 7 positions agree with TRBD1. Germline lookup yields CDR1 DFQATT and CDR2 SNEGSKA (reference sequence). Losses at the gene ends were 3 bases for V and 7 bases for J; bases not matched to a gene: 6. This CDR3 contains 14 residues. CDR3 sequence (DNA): TGCAGTGCTAGTGGGCAGGGGGGGAATTCACCCCTCCACTTT. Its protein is CSASGQGGNSPLHF.

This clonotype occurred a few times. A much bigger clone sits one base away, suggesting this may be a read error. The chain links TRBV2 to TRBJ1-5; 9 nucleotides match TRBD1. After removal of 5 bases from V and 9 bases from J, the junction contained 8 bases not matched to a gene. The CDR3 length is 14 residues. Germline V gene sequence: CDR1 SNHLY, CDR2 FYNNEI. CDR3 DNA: TGTGCCAGCAGTACAGGGGGCGCAGAGCTGCCCCAGCATTTT. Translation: CASSTGGAELPQHF.